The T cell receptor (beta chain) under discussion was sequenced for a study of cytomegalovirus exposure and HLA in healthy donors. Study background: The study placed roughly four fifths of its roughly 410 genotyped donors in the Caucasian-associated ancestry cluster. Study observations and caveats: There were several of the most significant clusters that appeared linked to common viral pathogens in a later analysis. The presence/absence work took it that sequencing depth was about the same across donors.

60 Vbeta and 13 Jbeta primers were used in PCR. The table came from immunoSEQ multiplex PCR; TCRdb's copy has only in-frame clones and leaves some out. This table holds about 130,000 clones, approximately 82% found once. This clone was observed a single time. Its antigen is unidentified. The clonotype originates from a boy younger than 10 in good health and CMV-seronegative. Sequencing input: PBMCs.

The CDR3 sequence: CASSTRTGDYATNEKLFF. DNA of the CDR3: TGTGCCAGCAGTACCCGGACAGGGGACTATGCAACTAATGAAAAACTGTTTTTT. V is TRBV27 and J is TRBJ1-4; 9 positions agree with TRBD1. The trim removed 5 bases at V and 0 bases at J, leaving 10 bases unmatched. The CDR3 length is 18 residues. CDR1 and CDR2 (germline): MNHEY, SMNVEV (reference sequence).